The TCR beta chain described here comes from a study of OX40 agonist ivuxolimab in advanced cancers. A word on this clone: The antigen is undetermined.

General study points: Some nonresponders additionally presented with little normalized T-cell clonal expansion. Expanded peripheral T cell antigen specificity was not determined.

TCRdb's table, derived via immunoSEQ multiplex PCR, lists solely in-frame clones and lacks some. The table includes 75,000 to 90,000 clones, roughly nine tenths detected once. The germline gives CDR1 SGHRS, CDR2 YFSETQ. The CDR3 sequence is 15 residues long. V was trimmed by 2 bases and J by 0 bases, leaving 12 bases between them. Sample: CD4+ or CD8+ T cells sorted from blood, taken in a trial of the OX40 agonist ivuxolimab. The source of this sequence is an adult with an advanced solid tumor such as melanoma, head and neck, liver or kidney cancer. The gene calls are TRBV5-1 and TRBJ2-7; D unresolved. In DNA form, the CDR3 reads TGCGCCAGCAGCTTAAATCATCTCAGCTCCTACGAGCAGTACTTC. This translates into CASSLNHLSSYEQYF.